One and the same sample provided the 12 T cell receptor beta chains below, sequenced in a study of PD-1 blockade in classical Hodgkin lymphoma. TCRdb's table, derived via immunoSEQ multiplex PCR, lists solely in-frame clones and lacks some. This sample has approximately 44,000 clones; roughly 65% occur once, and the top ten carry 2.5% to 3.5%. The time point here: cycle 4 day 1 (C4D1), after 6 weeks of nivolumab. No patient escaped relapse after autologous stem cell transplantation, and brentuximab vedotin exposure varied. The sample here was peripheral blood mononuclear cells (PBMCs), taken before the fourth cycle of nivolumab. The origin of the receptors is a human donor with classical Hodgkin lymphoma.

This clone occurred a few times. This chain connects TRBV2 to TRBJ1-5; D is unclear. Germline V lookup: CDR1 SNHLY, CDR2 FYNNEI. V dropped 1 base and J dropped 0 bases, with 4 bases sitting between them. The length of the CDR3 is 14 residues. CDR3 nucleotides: TGTGCCAGCAGTGAAGGGGGTAGCAATCAGCCCCAGCATTTT. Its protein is CASSEGGSNQPQHF.

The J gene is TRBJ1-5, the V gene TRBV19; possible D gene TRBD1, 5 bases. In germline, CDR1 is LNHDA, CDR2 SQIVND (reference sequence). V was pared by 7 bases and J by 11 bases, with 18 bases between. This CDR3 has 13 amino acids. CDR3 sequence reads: CASTYGGNSAQHF. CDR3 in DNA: TGTGCCAGTACCTACGGGGGTAATTCGGCCCAGCATTTT.

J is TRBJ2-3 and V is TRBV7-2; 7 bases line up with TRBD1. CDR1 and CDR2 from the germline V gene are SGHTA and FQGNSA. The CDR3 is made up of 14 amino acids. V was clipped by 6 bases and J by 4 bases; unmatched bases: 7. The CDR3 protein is CASRLTGMADTQYF. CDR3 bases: TGTGCCAGCAGGCTGACAGGGATGGCAGATACGCAGTATTTT.

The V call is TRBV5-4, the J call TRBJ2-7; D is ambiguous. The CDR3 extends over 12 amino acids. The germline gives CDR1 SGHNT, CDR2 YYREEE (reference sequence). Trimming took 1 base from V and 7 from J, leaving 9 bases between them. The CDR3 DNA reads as TGTGCCAGCAGCTTGAACCCGAGGGAGCAGTACTTC. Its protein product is CASSLNPREQYF.

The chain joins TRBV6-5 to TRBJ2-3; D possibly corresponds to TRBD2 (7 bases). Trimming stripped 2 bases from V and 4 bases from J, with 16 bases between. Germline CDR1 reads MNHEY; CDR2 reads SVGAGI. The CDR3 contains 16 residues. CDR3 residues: CASSYGGGGGPDTQYF. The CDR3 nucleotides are TGTGCCAGCAGTTACGGCGGGGGAGGGGGTCCAGATACGCAGTATTTT.

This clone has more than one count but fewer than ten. CDR3 region: CASSLMGGPLYEQYF. The CDR3 DNA reads TGTGCCAGCAGCTTAATGGGGGGCCCCCTCTACGAGCAGTACTTC. The rearrangement uses TRBV7-9 and TRBJ2-7, with D possibly being TRBD1 or TRBD2 (6 bases each). Deletions cut 2 bases from V and 3 bases from J, with 14 bases between. This CDR3 spans 15 amino acids. CDR1 is SEHNR, CDR2 FQNEAQ, per germline (reference sequence).

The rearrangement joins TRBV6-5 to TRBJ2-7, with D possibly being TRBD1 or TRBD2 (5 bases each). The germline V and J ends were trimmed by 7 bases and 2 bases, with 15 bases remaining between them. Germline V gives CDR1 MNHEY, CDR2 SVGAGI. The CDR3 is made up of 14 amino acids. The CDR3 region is CASIEGRSAYEQYF. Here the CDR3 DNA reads TGTGCCAGCATCGAGGGGCGGTCGGCCTACGAGCAGTACTTC.

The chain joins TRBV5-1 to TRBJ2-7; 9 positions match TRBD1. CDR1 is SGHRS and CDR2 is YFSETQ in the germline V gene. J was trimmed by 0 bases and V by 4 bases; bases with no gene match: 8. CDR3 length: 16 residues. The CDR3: CASSLKDRGLSYEQYF. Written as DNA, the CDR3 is TGCGCCAGCAGCCTCAAGGACAGGGGCCTCTCCTACGAGCAGTACTTC.

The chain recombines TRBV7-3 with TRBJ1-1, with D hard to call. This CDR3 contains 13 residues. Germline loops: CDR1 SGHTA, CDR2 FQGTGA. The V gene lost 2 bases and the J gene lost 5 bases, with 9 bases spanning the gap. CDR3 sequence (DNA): TGTGCCAGCAGCTTAGGGCAGACGACTGAAGCTTTCTTT. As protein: CASSLGQTTEAFF.

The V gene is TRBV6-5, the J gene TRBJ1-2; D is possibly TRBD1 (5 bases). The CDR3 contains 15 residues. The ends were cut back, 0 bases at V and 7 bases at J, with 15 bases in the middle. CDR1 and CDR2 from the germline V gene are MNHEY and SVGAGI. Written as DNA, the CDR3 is TGTGCCAGCAGTTACTCTGATCAGGGCATGGGTGGCTACACCTTC. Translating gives CASSYSDQGMGGYTF.

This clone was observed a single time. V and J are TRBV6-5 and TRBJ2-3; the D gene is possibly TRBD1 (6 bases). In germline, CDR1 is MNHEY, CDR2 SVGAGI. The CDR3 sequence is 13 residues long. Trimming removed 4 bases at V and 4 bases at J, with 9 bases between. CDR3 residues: CASSFPGADTQYF. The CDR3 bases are TGTGCCAGCAGTTTCCCAGGGGCAGATACGCAGTATTTT.

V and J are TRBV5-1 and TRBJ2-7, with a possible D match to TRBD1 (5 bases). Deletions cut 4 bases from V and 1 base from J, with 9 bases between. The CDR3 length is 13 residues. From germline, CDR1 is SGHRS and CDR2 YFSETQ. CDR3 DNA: TGCGCCAGCAGCGCGCCAGGGTCCTACGAGCAGTACTTC. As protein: CASSAPGSYEQYF. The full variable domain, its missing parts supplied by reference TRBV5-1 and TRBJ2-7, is KAGVTQTPRYLIKTRGQQVTLSCSPISGHRSVSWYQQTPGQGLQFLFEYFSETQRNKGNFPGRFSGRQFSNSRSEMNVSTLELGDSALYLCASSAPGSYEQYFGPGTRLTVT.